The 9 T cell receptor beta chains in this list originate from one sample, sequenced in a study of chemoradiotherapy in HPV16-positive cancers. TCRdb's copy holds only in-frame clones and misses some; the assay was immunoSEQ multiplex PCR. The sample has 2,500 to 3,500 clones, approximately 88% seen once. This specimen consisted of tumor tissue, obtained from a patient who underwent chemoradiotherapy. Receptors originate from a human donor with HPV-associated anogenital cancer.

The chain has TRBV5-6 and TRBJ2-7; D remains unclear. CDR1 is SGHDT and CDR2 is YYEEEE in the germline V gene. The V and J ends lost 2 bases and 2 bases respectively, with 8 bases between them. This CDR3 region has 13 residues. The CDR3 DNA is TGTGCCAGCAGCTTTTCAGGTACCTACGAGCAGTACTTC. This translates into CASSFSGTYEQYF. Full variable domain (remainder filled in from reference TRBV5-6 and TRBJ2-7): DAGVTQSPTHLIKTRGQQVTLRCSPKSGHDTVSWYQQALGQGPQFIFQYYEEEERQRGNFPDRFSGHQFPNYSSELNVNALLLGDSALYLCASSFSGTYEQYFGPGTRLTVT.

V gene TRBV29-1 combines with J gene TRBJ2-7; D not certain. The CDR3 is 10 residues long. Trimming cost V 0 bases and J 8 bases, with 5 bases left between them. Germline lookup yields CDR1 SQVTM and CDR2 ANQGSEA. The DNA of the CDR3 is TGCAGCGTTGAAGATTATCAGCAGTACTTC. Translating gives CSVEDYQQYF.

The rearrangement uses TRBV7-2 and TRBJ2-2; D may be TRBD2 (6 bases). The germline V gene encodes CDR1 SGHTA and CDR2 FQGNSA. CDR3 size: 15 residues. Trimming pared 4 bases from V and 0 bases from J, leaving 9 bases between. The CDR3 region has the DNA TGTGCCAGCAGCTGGGGGGTTGCGAACACCGGGGAGCTGTTTTTT. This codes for CASSWGVANTGELFF.

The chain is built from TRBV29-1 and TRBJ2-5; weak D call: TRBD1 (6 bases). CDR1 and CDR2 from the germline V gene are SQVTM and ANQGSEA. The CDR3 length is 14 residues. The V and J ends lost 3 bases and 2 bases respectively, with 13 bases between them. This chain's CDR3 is CSVEPAGAQETQYF. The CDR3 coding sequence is TGCAGCGTTGAGCCCGCAGGGGCGCAAGAGACCCAGTACTTC.

CDR3 nucleotides: TGTGCCAGCAGCTGGGGGGGAAATCAGGGAAACACCATATATTTT. Translated, it gives CASSWGGNQGNTIYF. The rearrangement uses TRBV6-5 and TRBJ1-3, with D possibly matching TRBD1 (5 bases). Germline V gene lookup returns CDR1 MNHEY and CDR2 SVGAGI. V lost 6 bases and J 4 bases, leaving 16 bases between the germline ends. The CDR3 is made up of 15 amino acids.

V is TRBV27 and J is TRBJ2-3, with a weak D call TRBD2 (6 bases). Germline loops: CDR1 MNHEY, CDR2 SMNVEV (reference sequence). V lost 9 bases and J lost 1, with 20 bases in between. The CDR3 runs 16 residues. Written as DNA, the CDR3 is TGTGCCAGTTCCCTTAGTTGGGGAGGCGGCACAGATACGCAGTATTTT. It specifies CASSLSWGGGTDTQYF.

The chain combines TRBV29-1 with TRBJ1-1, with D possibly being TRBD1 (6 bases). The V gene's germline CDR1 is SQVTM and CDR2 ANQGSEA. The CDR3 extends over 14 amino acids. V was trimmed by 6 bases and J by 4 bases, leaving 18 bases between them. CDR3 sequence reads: CSVESQGSGTEAFF. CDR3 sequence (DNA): TGCAGCGTCGAAAGTCAGGGGAGTGGCACTGAAGCTTTCTTT.

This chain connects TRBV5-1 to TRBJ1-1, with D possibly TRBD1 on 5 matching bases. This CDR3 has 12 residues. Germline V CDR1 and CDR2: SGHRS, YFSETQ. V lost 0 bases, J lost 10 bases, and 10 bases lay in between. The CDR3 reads CASSLGDLGAFF. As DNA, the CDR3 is TGCGCCAGCAGCTTGGGGGACTTGGGAGCTTTCTTT.

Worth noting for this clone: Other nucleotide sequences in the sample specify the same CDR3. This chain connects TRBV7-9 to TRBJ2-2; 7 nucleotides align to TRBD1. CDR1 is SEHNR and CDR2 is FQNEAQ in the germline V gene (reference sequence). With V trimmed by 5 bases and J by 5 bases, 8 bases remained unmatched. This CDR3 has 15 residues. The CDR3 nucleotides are TGTGCCAGCAGCCCTGTGGCAGGGGGTACCGGGGAGCTGTTTTTT. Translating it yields CASSPVAGGTGELFF.